The clone carrying this TCR beta chain was counted only a few times. Its specificity is unknown. The PCR made use of 60 Vbeta and 13 Jbeta primers. Authors' data handling: Approximately 12 million of 80 million to 85 million unique TCR beta chains were shared, per a later count. Using immunoSEQ multiplex PCR, the repertoire was profiled, and TCRdb retains in-frame clones only, with some absent. From that table come the V and J calls and clone size; the DNA was used to work out D and trimming. The sample consists of about 170,000 clones, over 60% of them appearing once. This sample was taken from a study of cytomegalovirus exposure and HLA in healthy donors. Study results and caveats: Solely CMV serostatus was available to characterize immune exposure. Previous analysis showed most TCR beta V segments were productive about 87% or about 30% of the time.

In germline, CDR1 is SNHLY, CDR2 FYNNEI. V gave up 11 bases and J gave up 0 bases; unmatched junction bases: 13. CDR3 length equals 16 residues. Donors had nominal health at sampling but likely had unrecorded immune exposures. Sample: PBMCs. The clonotype was recovered from a girl aged 5-17 years in good health and CMV-seronegative. V is TRBV2 and J is TRBJ1-1; 9 bases map to TRBD1. The CDR3 bases are TGTGCCGCATATCTCGCCGGGACAGGGCTGAACACTGAAGCTTTCTTT. This sequence encodes CAAYLAGTGLNTEAFF.